This TCR beta chain was sequenced for a study of T cell repertoires in cytomegalovirus infection (dated by TCRdb to between 2018 and 2021). For context, the study as a whole: The HLA type of each donor mattered for the analysis, because public TCR beta signatures pointed to carriage of CMV infection along with the matching HLA type. General findings and caveats noted by the study authors: Cumulative frequency of public TCR beta family members discriminated carriers of CMV infection plus the relevant HLA type in this cohort and an independent approximately 370-donor cohort. The ex vivo response was dominated by HLA-C-restricted CMV-specific TCR beta clonotypes, and the single most frequent clonotype in two of eight donors was supplied by these HLA-C-restricted clonotypes.

For CDR1 and CDR2, the germline V gene (reference sequence) lists LNHDA and SQIVND. From the cysteine up to the phenylalanine, the CDR3 has a length of 15 residues. Only CDR3 DNA remains: 45 bases, in frame from the first base. V is pared back by 9 bases and J by 4 bases, with 21 bases lying between the germline termini. This clonotype was recorded at least ten times. Its antigen specificity is not known. There are no base qualities to consult, and no much larger clone falls within one base. TCRdb lists the instrument as Illumina HiSeq 1500. TCRdb itself trimmed the public reads at Q25 with fastp, ran MiXCR and retained productive beta chains. Under each unique CDR3 protein, matching rows form one entry showing the most common genes and DNA. The sample table records 200,000 to 300,000 distinct CDR3 sequences; more than 9% of these occur just once. 1.5% to 2% of the sample is held by the ten biggest clonotypes.

The origin of this receptor is a human donor in good health (CMV status not recorded). Some clones in this sample may be carry-over from other donors' samples. The rearranged chain carries TRBV19 and TRBJ1-2; the D gene assignment is ambiguous. Source material: PBMCs. The CDR3 has the sequence CASTQASHWIYGYTF. The DNA sequence is given as TGTGCCAGCACCCAGGCCTCTCATTGGATCTATGGCTACACCTTC. Beyond the CDR3, the reference TRBV19 and TRBJ1-2 genes provide the residues; the full variable domain reads: DGGITQSPKYLFRKEGQNVTLSCEQNLNHDAMYWYRQDPGQGLRLIYYSQIVNDFQKGDIAEGYSVSREKKESFPLTVTSAQKNPTAFYLCASTQASHWIYGYTFGSGTRLTVV.